These 10 T cell receptor beta chains share one sample of origin, sequenced in a study of blood T cell repertoires in COVID-19. Clones were read by immunoSEQ multiplex PCR, and TCRdb kept only the in-frame ones, dropping some. The sample shows approximately 97,000 clones, around 85% of them seen only once. Material: peripheral blood. These receptors were taken from a human donor in a cohort sampled during active COVID-19.

V gene TRBV28 combines with J gene TRBJ2-7; 13 bases match TRBD2. After removal of 2 bases from V and 6 bases from J, the junction contained 10 bases not matched to a gene. The CDR3 is 17 amino acids. In germline, CDR1 is MDHEN, CDR2 SYDVKM. Written as DNA, the CDR3 is TGTGCCAGCAGTTTAGAGGTTCCGGGACTAGCGGGATCCGAGCAGTACTTC. Protein sequence: CASSLEVPGLAGSEQYF.

The chain uses TRBV24-1 and TRBJ1-1; TRBD1 is a possible D gene (6 bases). Germline CDR1 KGHDR, CDR2 SFDVKD. Trimming stripped 12 bases from V and 0 bases from J, with 13 bases between. This CDR3 is built from 13 residues. This chain's CDR3 is CAARTELNTEAFF. DNA of the CDR3: TGTGCCGCTAGGACAGAGCTGAACACTGAAGCTTTCTTT.

The chain uses TRBV6-5 and TRBJ2-7, with a possible D match to TRBD1 (5 bases). Trimming left V 2 bases short and J 4 bases short, with 12 bases between. The CDR3 runs 14 residues. Germline V gene sequence: CDR1 MNHEY, CDR2 SVGAGI. The CDR3 nucleotides read TGTGCCAGCAGTTACGGGGTCAGGGAATACGAGCAGTACTTC. Its protein is CASSYGVREYEQYF.

CDR3 coding DNA: TGTGCCATCTCGTCCCAGAACTATGGCTACACCTTC. It is translated as CAISSQNYGYTF. The V gene is TRBV10-3, the J gene TRBJ1-2; D gene unclear. The CDR3 extends over 12 amino acids. The ends were cut back, 8 bases at V and 2 bases at J, with 9 bases in the middle. The germline gives CDR1 ENHRY, CDR2 SYGVKD.

This clone turned up a few times. J is TRBJ2-7 and V is TRBV7-3; 8 bases map to TRBD2. This CDR3 has 14 residues. The germline V gene encodes CDR1 SGHTA and CDR2 FQGTGA. V shed 5 bases, J shed 3 bases, and the junction held 6 bases outside the gene matches. CDR3 sequence (DNA): TGTGCCAGCAGCCCCCACGGGGGGGGCTACGAGCAGTACTTC. Translating gives CASSPHGGGYEQYF. Together with reference TRBV7-3 and TRBJ2-7, the CDR3 gives the full variable domain: GAGVSQTPSNKVTEKGKYVELRCDPISGHTALYWYRQSLGQGPEFLIYFQGTGAADDSGLPNDRFFAVRPEGSVSTLKIQRTERGDSAVYLCASSPHGGGYEQYFGPGTRLTVT.

The chain links TRBV29-1 to TRBJ2-3; tentatively, D is TRBD2 (6 bases). Germline CDR1 and CDR2: SQVTM and ANQGSEA. The V end was cut by 0 bases, the J end by 3 bases, with 7 bases between. The CDR3 totals 13 residues. CDR3 protein: CSVEETSTDTQYF. The CDR3 region has the DNA TGCAGCGTTGAAGAGACTAGTACAGATACGCAGTATTTT.

The V call is TRBV5-1, the J call TRBJ1-4; 8 nucleotides agree with TRBD1. Germline values: CDR1 SGHRS, CDR2 YFSETQ. CDR3 length: 18 residues. V shed 1 base and J 0 bases; nucleotides not matched to a gene: 8. The DNA for the CDR3 is TGCGCCAGCAGCTTGCAGGGGGGACAGGCTGCAACTAATGAAAAACTGTTTTTT. Its protein product is CASSLQGGQAATNEKLFF.

This CDR3 is CASSRSNQPQHF. The CDR3 coding sequence is TGTGCCAGCAGCCGTAGCAATCAGCCCCAGCATTTT. V gene TRBV7-2 combines with J gene TRBJ1-5; no clear D gene. Trimming left V 5 bases short and J 0 bases short, with 2 bases between. The CDR3 consists of 12 residues. Germline values: CDR1 SGHTA, CDR2 FQGNSA.

The chain recombines TRBV5-1 with TRBJ2-7, with 11 bases fitting TRBD2. From germline, CDR1 is SGHRS and CDR2 YFSETQ. Trimming removed 4 bases from V and 6 bases from J; junction bases left unmatched: 6. The CDR3 length is 14 residues. The CDR3 sequence is CASSQLAGESEQYF. Written as DNA, the CDR3 is TGCGCCAGCAGCCAACTAGCGGGAGAGAGCGAGCAGTACTTC.

The CDR3 loop reads CASSFAGYSTDTQYF. In nucleotides, the CDR3 is TGTGCCAGCAGCTTCGCGGGATACTCAACAGATACGCAGTATTTT. The gene calls are TRBV7-2 and TRBJ2-3; tentative D call: TRBD2 (6 bases). The CDR3 extends over 15 amino acids. Germline V CDR1 and CDR2: SGHTA, FQGNSA. V was shortened by 3 bases and J by 3 bases, with 13 bases between the two germline ends.